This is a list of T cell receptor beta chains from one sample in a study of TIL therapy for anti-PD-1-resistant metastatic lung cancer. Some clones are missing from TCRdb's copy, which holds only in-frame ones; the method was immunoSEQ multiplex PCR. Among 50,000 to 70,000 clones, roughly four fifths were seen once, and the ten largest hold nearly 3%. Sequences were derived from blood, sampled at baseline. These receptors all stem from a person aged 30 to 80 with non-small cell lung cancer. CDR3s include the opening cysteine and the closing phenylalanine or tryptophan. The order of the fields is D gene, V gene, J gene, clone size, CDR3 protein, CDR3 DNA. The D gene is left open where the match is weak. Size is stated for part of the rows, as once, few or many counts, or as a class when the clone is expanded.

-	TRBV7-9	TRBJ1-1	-	CASSFSNTEAFF	TGTGCCAGCAGCTTTTCGAACACTGAAGCTTTCTTT
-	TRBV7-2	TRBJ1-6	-	CASSLGFGAGSPLHF	TGTGCCAGCAGCTTAGGGTTCGGGGCCGGTTCACCCCTCCACTTT
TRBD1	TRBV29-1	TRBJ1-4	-	CSAAGQNFPVEKLFF	TGCAGCGCCGCGGGACAGAACTTCCCGGTTGAAAAACTGTTTTTT
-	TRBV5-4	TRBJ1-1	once	CASSLGGGRKNTEAFF	TGTGCCAGCAGCTTGGGAGGGGGACGGAAAAACACTGAAGCTTTCTTT
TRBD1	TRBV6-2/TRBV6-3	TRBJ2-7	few	CASSYSKGTGWYEQYF	TGTGCCAGCAGTTACTCTAAAGGGACAGGGTGGTACGAGCAGTACTTC
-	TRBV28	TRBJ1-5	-	CASSPPGADQPQHF	TGTGCCAGCAGCCCCCCGGGGGCCGATCAGCCCCAGCATTTT
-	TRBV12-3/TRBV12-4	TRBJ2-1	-	CASSPREVGEQFF	TGTGCCAGCAGCCCCCGAGAGGTCGGTGAGCAGTTCTTC
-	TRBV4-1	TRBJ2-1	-	CASRPILAGNEQFF	TGCGCCAGCAGACCGATACTAGCTGGCAATGAGCAGTTCTTC
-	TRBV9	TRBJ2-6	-	CASPVNVLTF	TGTGCCAGTCCAGTCAACGTCCTGACTTTC
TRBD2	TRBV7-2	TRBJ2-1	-	CASSSPSGRGNEQFF	TGTGCCAGCAGCTCCCCTAGCGGGAGAGGGAATGAGCAGTTCTTC
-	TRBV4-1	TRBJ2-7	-	CASSPYGNRNEQYF	TGCGCCAGCAGCCCATACGGGAATAGGAACGAGCAGTACTTC
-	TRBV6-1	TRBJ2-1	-	CASSGVLTSRSSYNEQFF	TGTGCCAGCAGTGGAGTCCTAACTAGCCGGAGCTCCTACAATGAGCAGTTCTTC
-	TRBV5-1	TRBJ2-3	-	CASSLAGSVDTQYF	TGCGCCAGCAGCTTGGCTGGTAGTGTGGATACGCAGTATTTT
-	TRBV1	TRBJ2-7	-	CTSSQGYEQYF	TGCACCAGCAGCCAAGGTTACGAGCAGTACTTC
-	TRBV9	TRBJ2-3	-	CARVLNGGTDTQYF	TGTGCCAGAGTACTAAACGGGGGCACAGATACGCAGTATTTT
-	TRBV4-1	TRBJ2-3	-	CASSQIGWDGYGGTQYF	TGCGCCAGCAGCCAAATCGGATGGGACGGTTACGGAGGTACGCAGTATTTT
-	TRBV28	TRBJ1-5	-	CASSLPPTGRKPQHF	TGTGCCAGCAGTTTACCCCCTACAGGGAGGAAGCCCCAGCATTTT
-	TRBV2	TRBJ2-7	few	CASSDNGPYEQYF	TGTGCCAGCAGTGACAACGGGCCCTACGAGCAGTACTTC
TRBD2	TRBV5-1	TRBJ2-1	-	CASSLGGLAGVNEQFF	TGCGCCAGCAGCTTGGGGGGACTAGCGGGAGTAAATGAGCAGTTCTTC
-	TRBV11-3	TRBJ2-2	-	CASSVYLNTGELFF	TGTGCCAGCAGCGTCTACTTGAACACCGGGGAGCTGTTTTTT
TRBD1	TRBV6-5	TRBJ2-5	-	CASSRDREETQYF	TGTGCCAGCAGTCGGGACAGGGAAGAGACCCAGTACTTC
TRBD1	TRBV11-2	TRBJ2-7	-	CASSKGGTGFQEQYF	TGTGCCAGCAGCAAGGGTGGGACAGGGTTTCAGGAGCAGTACTTC
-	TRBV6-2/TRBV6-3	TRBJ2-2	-	CASSYGRNTGELFF	TGTGCCAGCAGTTACGGTCGGAACACCGGGGAGCTGTTTTTT
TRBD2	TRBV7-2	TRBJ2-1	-	CATLPQTSAQYNEQFF	TGTGCCACCCTACCCCAAACTAGCGCTCAATACAATGAGCAGTTCTTC